The clone carrying this T cell receptor (beta chain) has a count of ten or more. Its target is unknown. Amplification of TCR beta CDR3 regions was performed using RNA transcripts as template. The study used the HTBI primer set for a first-round RT-PCR of the TCR CDR3. One entry per CDR3 protein results from TCRdb running MiXCR on the multiplex PCR reads. The table shows about 350,000 distinct CDR3 sequences, with around a sixth occurring only once. The record originates from a study of T cells in Graves' hyperthyroidism and ophthalmopathy. With 7 bases clipped from V and 1 base from J, the junction kept 5 bases outside the gene matches. Germline-derived CDR1 and CDR2 are SQVTM and ANQGSEA. The CDR3 runs 14 residues. Patients showing uncontrolled infection, other autoimmune disease, pregnancy or lactation were ineligible. Fresh peripheral blood, under 13 ml, yielded the PBMCs. Study findings and constraints: Progression to ophthalmopathy was predicted a median of 6.5 months early. Appearing also in blood were most of the thyroid clonotypes expanded above 0.001.

This receptor was identified in a middle-aged woman with Graves' ophthalmopathy. Sequencing used blood. V and J are TRBV29-1 and TRBJ2-3; 10 bases are a match to TRBD2. CDR3 amino acids: CSANGLAGTDTQYF. In DNA form, the CDR3 reads TGCAGCGCTAACGGACTAGCGGGCACAGATACGCAGTATTTT.